This is a list of T cell receptor beta chains from one sample in a study of cytomegalovirus exposure and HLA in healthy donors. Some clones are missing from TCRdb's copy, which holds only in-frame ones; the method was immunoSEQ multiplex PCR. The sample contains about 160,000 clones, approximately 80% of which appear only once. The sample was PBMCs. The receptors were gathered from a man aged 25 to 40 in good health and CMV-seropositive. The CDR3 runs from the conserved cysteine through the conserved F or W. A D gene is named only where the DNA matches it firmly. Rows give clone size only sometimes, using once, few, many, or a class for an expanded clone.

. TRBJ1-5 TRBV7-2 TRBD1 TGTGCCAGCAGCTTTACAGGGGTCGGCAATCAGCCCCAGCATTTT CASSFTGVGNQPQHF
. TRBJ1-5 TRBV4-3 TRBD1 TGCGCCAGCAGCCAAGACGGAGGGCAGGGGGAGAGGGGGCCCCAGCATTTT CASSQDGGQGERGPQHF
once TRBJ2-7 TRBV1 . TGCACCAGCAGCCAAGATTCAGCGGGGGCCCCCTCGGGGGAGCAGTACTTC CTSSQDSAGAPSGEQYF
. TRBJ1-1 TRBV7-6 . TGTGCCAGCAGCTTAGACGAGGGATTTGGCACTGAAGCTTTCTTT CASSLDEGFGTEAFF
. TRBJ1-5 TRBV2 . TGTGCCAGCAAAACAGATAGCAATCAGCCCCAGCATTTT CASKTDSNQPQHF
few TRBJ2-3 TRBV5-1 TRBD2 TGCGCCAGCAGCTCCGGGACTAGCGGGTTCACAGATACGCAGTATTTT CASSSGTSGFTDTQYF
. TRBJ2-3 TRBV29-1 TRBD1 TGCAGCGTTGAATTGGGACAGTTTGGAGATACGCAGTATTTT CSVELGQFGDTQYF
. TRBJ1-1 TRBV29-1 . TGCAGCGTTCAACAGGGTAGGTCTGTGAACACTGAAGCTTTCTTT CSVQQGRSVNTEAFF
. TRBJ2-1 TRBV14 . TGTGCCAGCAGCCAACCCGGGACTGTACGAGGCAATGAGCAGTTCTTC CASSQPGTVRGNEQFF
. TRBJ1-5 TRBV4-1 . TGCGCCAGCCAGCTTTTGTTCCGCGGAGGGATAAGTCAGCCCCAGCATTTT CASQLLFRGGISQPQHF
. TRBJ1-2 TRBV4-1 . TGCGCCAGCAGCCAAGATCCGGCAGGGAACTATGGCTACACCTTC CASSQDPAGNYGYTF
few TRBJ2-3 TRBV30 TRBD2 TGTGCCTGGAGTGTCCTAGCGGGGGTCACAGATACGCAGTATTTT CAWSVLAGVTDTQYF
. TRBJ2-7 TRBV7-6 TRBD2 TGTGCCAGCGGTCGCGGGGGATCCTACGAGCAGTACTTC CASGRGGSYEQYF
few TRBJ1-2 TRBV5-1 TRBD1 TGCGCCAGCAGCTTGGAGGGGACAGGTAATGGCTACACCTTC CASSLEGTGNGYTF
. TRBJ2-3 TRBV7-9 . TGTGCCAGCAGCTTAGCGTCCCGGTATACGCAGTATTTT CASSLASRYTQYF